These 12 T cell receptor beta chains were sequenced from one sample in a study of T cell responses to AZD1222 COVID-19 vaccine. Method: immunoSEQ multiplex PCR; TCRdb's copy keeps in-frame clones and lacks some. The sample includes about 150,000 clones, about 93% seen only once; the top ten take around 1.3%. The source material was peripheral blood, sampled on day 0 of AZD1222 vaccination. These TCRs come from an adult in good health.

CDR3 coding DNA: TGTGCCAGCAGCTCACTAAGGGCAGGGACGTTTAACAATGAGCAGTTCTTC. It specifies CASSSLRAGTFNNEQFF. V is TRBV28 and J is TRBJ2-1, with D perhaps TRBD1 or TRBD2 (5 bases each). From germline, CDR1 is MDHEN and CDR2 SYDVKM. The CDR3 loop spans 17 amino acids. Trimming stripped 6 bases from V and 5 bases from J, with 23 bases between.

A few counts support this clone. The gene calls are TRBV10-3 and TRBJ1-5; a weak D match, TRBD1 (6 bases). The CDR3 contains 14 residues. Per germline, CDR1 ENHRY and CDR2 SYGVKD. With 4 bases removed from V and 9 bases from J, the gap between germline ends came to 16 bases. The CDR3 DNA sequence: TGTGCCATCAGTGTCGGAGGACAGTCTGCGCCCCAGCATTTT. This sequence encodes CAISVGGQSAPQHF.

The V gene is TRBV3-1 (or the pseudogene TRBV3-2), the J gene TRBJ2-3, with 9 bases lining up with TRBD2. CDR3 length: 18 residues. The ends lost 5 bases at V and 0 bases at J; junction bases unmatched: 12. The germline gives CDR1 LGHDT, CDR2 YNNKEL (reference sequence). The CDR3 here is CASSSDLGRGGSTDTQYF. In DNA form, the CDR3 reads TGTGCCAGCAGCTCAGACCTGGGGCGGGGGGGAAGCACAGATACGCAGTATTTT.

The chain's CDR3 is CASSYSVRGLGAREQFF. In DNA, the CDR3 is TGTGCCAGCAGTTACTCGGTACGGGGGCTGGGCGCAAGGGAGCAGTTCTTC. The J gene is TRBJ2-1, the V gene TRBV6-2 or TRBV6-3; either TRBD1 or TRBD2 may supply D (6 bases each). CDR3 length equals 17 residues. The V end was cut by 0 bases, the J end by 10 bases, with 22 bases between. CDR1 MNHEY and CDR2 SVGEGT come from the germline V gene.

This chain connects TRBV7-8 to TRBJ2-5, with 13 bases aligning to TRBD2. This CDR3 has 15 amino acids. V was clipped by 5 bases and J by 5 bases; unmatched bases: 5. The germline V gene encodes CDR1 SGHVS and CDR2 FQNEAQ. This chain's CDR3 is CASSQGLAGRETQYF. DNA of the CDR3: TGTGCCAGCAGCCAGGGACTAGCGGGACGCGAGACCCAGTACTTC.

The rearrangement uses TRBV11-2 and TRBJ2-5; the D gene is possibly TRBD2 (6 bases). Trimming removed 5 bases from V and 0 bases from J, with 19 bases in between. This CDR3 is 17 amino acids long. The germline gives CDR1 SGHAT, CDR2 FQNNGV. CDR3 in DNA: TGTGCCAGCAGCCACAAATCCGGGACTTTGTACCAAGAGACCCAGTACTTC. Protein: CASSHKSGTLYQETQYF.

This sequence joins TRBV19 and TRBJ2-2, with D perhaps assigned TRBD1 or TRBD2 (7 bases each). Germline CDR1 LNHDA, CDR2 SQIVND (reference sequence). Trimming left V 3 bases short and J 6 bases short, with 11 bases between. The CDR3 has 14 amino acids. The CDR3 loop is CASSMAGGAGELFF. The CDR3 bases are TGTGCCAGTAGTATGGCAGGGGGGGCCGGGGAGCTGTTTTTT.

V usage is TRBV19 and J usage is TRBJ1-4, with 7 positions matching TRBD1. V shed 5 bases, J shed 6 bases, and the junction held 9 bases outside the gene matches. The CDR3 extends over 15 amino acids. The germline CDR1 and CDR2 sequences are LNHDA and SQIVND (reference sequence). The CDR3 here is CASSAGTAGDEKLFF. The CDR3 region has the DNA TGTGCCAGTAGTGCGGGGACAGCAGGAGATGAAAAACTGTTTTTT.

This clone was picked up one time. The chain joins TRBV5-1 to TRBJ2-5, with a possible D match to TRBD1 (6 bases). Germline V gene data show CDR1 as SGHRS and CDR2 as YFSETQ. This CDR3 has 14 residues. Trimming pared 2 bases from V and 2 bases from J, leaving 10 bases between. DNA of the CDR3: TGCGCCAGCAGCTTACAGGGAATTCAAGAGACCCAGTACTTC. As protein: CASSLQGIQETQYF.

CDR3 sequence reads: CASSQALLGSGETQYF. CDR3 DNA: TGTGCCAGCAGCCAAGCACTCTTGGGTAGCGGAGAGACCCAGTACTTC. This chain connects TRBV14 to TRBJ2-5, with D possibly matching TRBD2 (6 bases). Germline values: CDR1 SGHDN, CDR2 FVKESK. V was trimmed by 1 base and J by 4 bases, leaving 16 bases between them. The CDR3 totals 16 residues.

The chain is built from TRBV7-2 and TRBJ1-5, with a weak D call TRBD1 (5 bases). There are 14 residues in the CDR3. Germline loops: CDR1 SGHTA, CDR2 FQGNSA. The ends were cut back, 3 bases at V and 4 bases at J, with 10 bases in the middle. The CDR3 DNA follows: TGTGCCAGCAGCTTCCGGGGGGTTAATCAGCCCCAGCATTTT. Translated, it gives CASSFRGVNQPQHF.

The rearrangement links TRBV6-1 to TRBJ1-5; 7 nucleotides agree with TRBD1. The CDR3 spans 15 residues. Germline assignment: CDR1 MNHNS and CDR2 SASEGT. The V gene end was trimmed by 2 bases and the J gene end by 9 bases; junction bases not matched to a gene: 10. The CDR3 sequence is CASSERDRGWSPQHF. The CDR3 coding sequence is TGTGCCAGCAGTGAACGGGACAGAGGGTGGTCGCCCCAGCATTTT.